What follows are 20 T cell receptor beta chains derived from one specimen sequenced in a study of OX40 agonist ivuxolimab in advanced cancers. Measured with immunoSEQ multiplex PCR; TCRdb has only the in-frame clones, and not every one. In the table there are tens of thousands of clones, 92% of which are singletons. This sample comprised CD4+ or CD8+ T cells sorted from blood, obtained in a trial of the OX40 agonist ivuxolimab. The receptors stem from an adult with an advanced solid tumor such as melanoma, head and neck, liver or kidney cancer.

The V gene is TRBV2, the J gene TRBJ2-1; tentative D call: TRBD1 (5 bases). There are 15 residues in the CDR3. The V gene lost 8 bases and the J gene lost 0 bases, with 14 bases spanning the gap. Looked up from germline, CDR1 is SNHLY and CDR2 is FYNNEI. CDR3 sequence reads: CASRSRQSSYNEQFF. CDR3 DNA: TGTGCCAGCCGGTCAAGACAGAGCTCCTACAATGAGCAGTTCTTC. The whole variable domain, remainder taken from reference TRBV2 and TRBJ2-1, is EPEVTQTPSHQVTQMGQEVILRCVPISNHLYFYWYRQILGQKVEFLVSFYNNEISEKSEIFDDQFSVERPDGSNFTLKIRSTKLEDSAMYFCASRSRQSSYNEQFFGPGTRLTVL.

The chain carries TRBV5-1 and TRBJ1-2, with TRBD1 matching over 8 bases. The V gene's germline CDR1 is SGHRS and CDR2 YFSETQ. The V gene end was trimmed by 4 bases and the J gene end by 8 bases; junction bases not matched to a gene: 7. This CDR3 contains 13 residues. The CDR3 spells CASSPSGTGGYTF. CDR3 sequence (DNA): TGCGCCAGCAGCCCCTCCGGGACAGGCGGCTACACCTTC.

The chain couples TRBV7-9 to TRBJ2-5; D remains ambiguous. The CDR3 contains 13 residues. V was cut by 2 bases and J by 1 base, with 5 bases left in between. The V gene's germline CDR1 is SEHNR and CDR2 FQNEAQ (reference sequence). The CDR3 DNA is TGTGCCAGCAGCTTATATGTCCAAGAGACCCAGTACTTC. Translated, it gives CASSLYVQETQYF.

V gene TRBV7-7 combines with J gene TRBJ2-3; TRBD2 is a possible D gene (6 bases). Trimming stripped 5 bases from V and 6 bases from J, with 24 bases between. Germline V CDR1 and CDR2: SSHAT, FNYEAQ (reference sequence). This CDR3 has 17 amino acids. The CDR3 DNA follows: TGTGCCAGCAGCCAAGGCCTCGGCGGGACGAGTGGGGATACGCAGTATTTT. This gives the protein CASSQGLGGTSGDTQYF.

V and J are TRBV29-1 and TRBJ2-3, with D uncertain. The CDR3 has 13 residues. V lost 4 bases, J lost 7 bases, and 15 bases lay in between. Germline V gives CDR1 SQVTM, CDR2 ANQGSEA. The CDR3 DNA sequence: TGCAGCGTTGTTGTGGGGATTCGGTATACGCAGTATTTT. Translated, it gives CSVVVGIRYTQYF.

The V gene is TRBV10-3, the J gene TRBJ1-2; perhaps TRBD1 as D (6 bases). Trimming took off 6 bases at V and 2 bases at J, with 10 bases between the two ends. This CDR3 is 13 amino acids long. The germline V gene has CDR1 ENHRY and CDR2 SYGVKD. The CDR3, as DNA: TGTGCCATCAGCCCCGGGGGCAACTATGGCTACACCTTC. This gives the protein CAISPGGNYGYTF.

This clone has just one count. The chain couples TRBV18 to TRBJ2-1, with 7 bases fitting TRBD2. CDR3 length: 15 amino acids. Germline CDR1 and CDR2: KGHSH and LQKENI. The junction had 5 bases not matched to a gene; V was cut back by 3 bases and J by 3 bases. DNA for the CDR3: TGTGCCAGCTCACCCGGGGGGACCCTCTACAATGAGCAGTTCTTC. It is translated as CASSPGGTLYNEQFF.

This sequence joins TRBV5-6 and TRBJ2-2; possibly TRBD1 for D (5 bases). Between the trimmed V and J ends, which lost 1 base and 1 base, there was a span of 11 bases. Germline CDR1 SGHDT, CDR2 YYEEEE. CDR3 length equals 16 residues. The chain's CDR3 is CASSLWGQGNTGELFF. CDR3 nucleotides: TGTGCCAGCAGCTTGTGGGGCCAGGGGAACACCGGGGAGCTGTTTTTT. The entire variable domain, with the rest obtained from reference TRBV5-6 and TRBJ2-2, is as follows: DAGVTQSPTHLIKTRGQQVTLRCSPKSGHDTVSWYQQALGQGPQFIFQYYEEEERQRGNFPDRFSGHQFPNYSSELNVNALLLGDSALYLCASSLWGQGNTGELFFGEGSRLTVL.

V usage is TRBV6-5 and J usage is TRBJ1-1; D gene ambiguous. Looked up from germline, CDR1 is MNHEY and CDR2 is SVGAGI. The CDR3 contains 12 residues. V was clipped by 6 bases and J by 8 bases, with 13 bases between them. The CDR3 spells CASRRREGEAFF. The CDR3 DNA reads as TGTGCCAGCAGGCGCCGGGAGGGAGAAGCTTTCTTT.

This chain joins TRBV10-1 and TRBJ2-7, with a possible D match to TRBD2 (6 bases). The CDR3 runs 12 residues. From germline, CDR1 is WNHNN and CDR2 SYGVQD (reference sequence). Deletions cut 5 bases from V and 3 bases from J, with 8 bases between. CDR3 in DNA: TGCGCCAGCAGTCCCGGGGGCTACGAGCAGTACTTC. Translating gives CASSPGGYEQYF.

The V and J genes are TRBV10-1 and TRBJ2-3, with a tentative D call TRBD2 (5 bases). V shed 4 bases and J shed 6 bases, with 17 bases lying between them. The CDR3 runs 15 residues. The germline CDR1 and CDR2 sequences are WNHNN and SYGVQD (reference sequence). This CDR3 is CASSGGLIEGDTQYF. The CDR3 DNA reads TGCGCCAGCAGTGGAGGACTGATCGAAGGGGATACGCAGTATTTT.

The J gene is TRBJ1-3, the V gene TRBV11-3; 7 positions agree with TRBD1. The V gene end was trimmed by 3 bases and the J gene end by 1 base; junction bases not matched to a gene: 3. This CDR3 comprises 15 residues. Germline CDR1 is SGHNT and CDR2 is YENEEA. Here the CDR3 DNA reads TGTGCCAGCAGCTTCGAGGGGGCATCTGGAAACACCATATATTTT. It yields the protein CASSFEGASGNTIYF.

CDR3 DNA: TGTGCCGGGTCGGGTTTTGACGGGCTGCATAATGAAAAACTGTTTTTT. Encoded protein: CAGSGFDGLHNEKLFF. V is TRBV30 and J is TRBJ1-4; no clear D. The CDR3 totals 16 residues. The V gene lost 8 bases and the J gene lost 4 bases, with 23 bases spanning the gap. Germline V gene sequence: CDR1 GTSNPN, CDR2 SVGIG (reference sequence).

The genes are TRBV19 and TRBJ2-7; 10 bases agree with TRBD1. The J segment lost 7 bases and the V segment lost 4 bases, leaving 7 bases of the junction unmatched. The CDR3 sequence is 14 residues long. Per germline, CDR1 LNHDA and CDR2 SQIVND (reference sequence). CDR3 loop: CASSNRQGAKEQYF. In DNA form, the CDR3 reads TGTGCCAGTAGTAACAGACAGGGGGCAAAAGAGCAGTACTTC.

The chain joins TRBV6-5 to TRBJ2-7; tentatively, D is TRBD1 (6 bases). The V end was cut by 5 bases, the J end by 3 bases, with 11 bases between. The CDR3 loop spans 13 amino acids. Germline values: CDR1 MNHEY, CDR2 SVGAGI. For the CDR3, the DNA is TGTGCCAGCAGTCGACAGGAGTACTACGAGCAGTACTTC. Its translation: CASSRQEYYEQYF.

The V and J genes are TRBV28 and TRBJ1-4, with D maybe TRBD1 (5 bases). This CDR3 is 13 amino acids long. CDR1 is MDHEN, CDR2 SYDVKM, per germline. V was cut by 8 bases and J by 5 bases, with 12 bases left in between. The CDR3 loop is CASQNGGNEKLFF. The CDR3 region has the DNA TGTGCCAGCCAGAACGGGGGGAATGAAAAACTGTTTTTT.

The chain recombines TRBV18 with TRBJ2-3; D is uncertain. This CDR3 contains 16 residues. Trimming shortened V by 4 bases and J by 0 bases, and 14 bases separated the two germline ends. Germline loops: CDR1 KGHSH, CDR2 LQKENI. Here the CDR3 reads CASSLDRRTSTDTQYF. In DNA form, the CDR3 reads TGTGCCAGCTCACTAGACCGGAGAACTAGCACAGATACGCAGTATTTT. The full variable domain, rest sourced from reference TRBV18 and TRBJ2-3, is NAGVMQNPRHLVRRRGQEARLRCSPMKGHSHVYWYRQLPEEGLKFMVYLQKENIIDESGMPKERFSAEFPKEGPSILRIQQVVRGDSAAYFCASSLDRRTSTDTQYFGPGTRLTVL.

This chain joins TRBV18 and TRBJ2-7; D may be TRBD2 (6 bases). Germline CDR1 KGHSH, CDR2 LQKENI. This CDR3 comprises 14 residues. V was cut by 8 bases and J by 3 bases, with 17 bases left in between. CDR3 protein: CASPSSGSLYEQYF. Written as DNA, the CDR3 is TGTGCCAGCCCCTCGAGCGGGTCCCTCTACGAGCAGTACTTC.

The genes are TRBV18 and TRBJ1-5; D unresolved. The CDR3 covers 15 residues. CDR1 is KGHSH and CDR2 is LQKENI in the germline V gene. The V end was cut by 3 bases, the J end by 5 bases, with 14 bases between. CDR3 residues: CASSPEKGSDQPQHF. In DNA form, the CDR3 reads TGTGCCAGCTCACCTGAGAAGGGTAGTGATCAGCCCCAGCATTTT.

The chain uses TRBV12-5 and TRBJ1-5; no definite D call. V shed 6 bases and J shed 0 bases, with 12 bases lying between them. The CDR3 extends over 15 amino acids. CDR1 is LGHNT and CDR2 is FRNRAP in the germline V gene. As DNA, the CDR3 is TGTGCTAGTGGCCTCGGGATAGATAGCAATCAGCCCCAGCATTTT. This sequence encodes CASGLGIDSNQPQHF.